Below are 21 T cell receptor beta chains sequenced from a single sample in a study of T-cell reconstitution after alpha-beta-depleted transplantation in children. For TCRbeta, the library was prepared with unique molecular identifiers. MiXCR, run by TCRdb on the PCR reads, gives a single entry per CDR3 protein. The table has 490,000 or so distinct CDR3 sequences, around 12% seen once. The specimen was PBMCs from the stem cell graft donor, collected from the stem cell graft. The receptor source for this set is a human donor who donated a stem cell graft to a child with combined immunodeficiency.

The table lists this clonotype with a few counts. The chain combines TRBV20-1 with TRBJ2-3; TRBD2 matches at 12 bases. V was clipped by 5 bases and J by 2 bases; unmatched bases: 8. The CDR3 totals 16 residues. Germline-derived CDR1 and CDR2 are DFQATT and SNEGSKA (reference sequence). The CDR3 DNA reads as TGCAGTGCTGACCTTCTAGCGGGGGGGCCCACAGATACGCAGTATTTT. Amino acids: CSADLLAGGPTDTQYF.

This sequence joins TRBV4-1 and TRBJ1-1, with a weak D call TRBD1 (6 bases). The CDR3 covers 13 residues. Germline-derived CDR1 and CDR2 are MGHRA and YSYEKL. V lost 1 base and J 6 bases, leaving 9 bases between the germline ends. The CDR3 nucleotides are TGCGCCAGCAGCCAAGTAAAGGGGGCTGAAGCTTTCTTT. It is translated as CASSQVKGAEAFF.

This clonotype has only a few counts. The rearrangement links TRBV29-1 to TRBJ2-5, with 10 bases identical to TRBD1. Trimming took 7 bases from V and 6 from J; bases not matched to a gene: 5. Germline CDR1 SQVTM, CDR2 ANQGSEA. The CDR3 is 12 residues long. The CDR3 is CSAGQGSKTQYF. CDR3 DNA sequence: TGCAGCGCGGGACAGGGGTCGAAGACCCAGTACTTC.

This clonotype was detected many times. The V and J genes are TRBV24-1 and TRBJ2-5; no firm D call. The CDR3 is 12 residues long. V was cut by 4 bases and J by 2 bases, with 4 bases left in between. The germline V gene has CDR1 KGHDR and CDR2 SFDVKD. The CDR3 loop is CATSEGQETQYF. The CDR3 nucleotides are TGTGCCACCAGTGAGGGGCAAGAGACCCAGTACTTC.

This clonotype was counted a few times. V gene TRBV12-3 or TRBV12-4 combines with J gene TRBJ1-1; the D is unclear. CDR3 size: 11 residues. Trimming left V 5 bases short and J 3 bases short, with 4 bases between. The CDR3 loop reads CASSPDTEAFF. The CDR3 nucleotides are TGTGCCAGCAGTCCCGACACTGAAGCTTTCTTT.

This clonotype was detected only a few times. The chain recombines TRBV5-6 with TRBJ1-6; D remains ambiguous. Germline lookup yields CDR1 SGHDT and CDR2 YYEEEE. V lost 1 base and J lost 4, with 6 bases in between. This CDR3 is 14 amino acids long. The CDR3 loop is CASSLPNYNSPLHF. Here the CDR3 DNA reads TGTGCCAGCAGCTTGCCCAATTATAATTCACCCCTCCACTTT. The full variable domain, in which reference TRBV5-6 and TRBJ1-6 provide the parts outside the CDR3, is DAGVTQSPTHLIKTRGQQVTLRCSPKSGHDTVSWYQQALGQGPQFIFQYYEEEERQRGNFPDRFSGHQFPNYSSELNVNALLLGDSALYLCASSLPNYNSPLHFGNGTRLTVT.

Concerning this clonotype: One base away lies a much larger clone, so this may be a sequencing read error. J is TRBJ2-5 and V is TRBV5-1; D is undetermined. CDR1 is SGHRS, CDR2 YFSETQ, per germline. This CDR3 contains 14 residues. The CDR3 nucleotides are TGCGCCAGCAGCTTGAGGCAGGAACAAGAGACCGAGTACTTC. Its protein is CASSLRQEQETEYF.

This clonotype was observed a handful of times. This chain links TRBV29-1 with TRBJ2-2; perhaps TRBD2 as D (5 bases). V lost 6 bases to trimming and J lost 3 bases, with 11 bases between them. The germline CDR1 and CDR2 sequences are SQVTM and ANQGSEA. This CDR3 is built from 13 residues. CDR3 sequence (DNA): TGCAGCGTCCAGCGGACGGACACCGGGGAGCTGTTTTTT. Translating it yields CSVQRTDTGELFF.

The CDR3 DNA is TGCGCCAGCAGCCAAGATCCCGCGGGGGTTTACGAGCAGTACTTC. Protein product: CASSQDPAGVYEQYF. The chain has TRBV4-3 and TRBJ2-7, with 7 bases lining up with TRBD2. After removal of 0 bases from V and 4 bases from J, the junction contained 6 bases not matched to a gene. The CDR3 contains 15 residues. Germline V CDR1 and CDR2: LGHNA, YSLEER.

The chain recombines TRBV18 with TRBJ1-1; D is unclear. The CDR3 extends over 13 amino acids. CDR1 and CDR2 from the germline V gene are KGHSH and LQKENI. Trimming cost V 2 bases and J 7 bases, with 11 bases left between them. This chain's CDR3 is CASSPGSQVEAFF. In DNA form, the CDR3 reads TGTGCCAGCTCACCAGGGTCTCAGGTTGAAGCTTTCTTT.

The rearrangement links TRBV5-6 to TRBJ2-7; unclear D gene. The CDR3 loop spans 14 amino acids. Germline loops: CDR1 SGHDT, CDR2 YYEEEE. The V end lost 4 bases, the J end lost 5 bases, and 16 bases lay between the germline ends. In DNA form, the CDR3 reads TGTGCCAGCAGCCCCTCCCGTCCCGCCGACGAGCAGTACTTC. Translation: CASSPSRPADEQYF.

This clonotype has more than one count but fewer than ten. This chain connects TRBV29-1 to TRBJ2-2; D is unclear. The CDR3 runs to 13 residues. The V end lost 2 bases, the J end lost 3 bases, and 7 bases lay between the germline ends. CDR1 is SQVTM and CDR2 is ANQGSEA in the germline V gene. The CDR3 DNA follows: TGCAGCGTTGAAATCGGAGACACCGGGGAGCTGTTTTTT. Translation: CSVEIGDTGELFF.

This clonotype showed up many times. The rearrangement uses TRBV11-3 and TRBJ1-6, with D unresolved. The CDR3 has 11 amino acids. V was shortened by 5 bases and J by 16 bases, with 12 bases between the two germline ends. Germline V gene sequence: CDR1 SGHNT, CDR2 YENEEA. The CDR3 loop reads CASSTGHELHF. In DNA, the CDR3 is TGTGCCAGCAGCACCGGTCATGAACTCCACTTT.

J is TRBJ1-5 and V is TRBV27; D is uncertain. This CDR3 spans 15 amino acids. Trimming removed 0 bases at V and 2 bases at J, with 8 bases between. Germline CDR1 MNHEY, CDR2 SMNVEV (reference sequence). Here the CDR3 reads CASSLSMEGNQPQHF. CDR3 bases: TGTGCCAGCAGTTTATCTATGGAGGGCAATCAGCCCCAGCATTTT.

This clonotype was picked up a small number of times. The V gene is TRBV10-3, the J gene TRBJ2-2, with TRBD1 matching over 7 bases. The CDR3 spans 16 residues. Germline V gene data show CDR1 as ENHRY and CDR2 as SYGVKD. The V gene end was trimmed by 6 bases and the J gene end by 5 bases; junction bases not matched to a gene: 12. CDR3 region: CAIRDTWTGVTGELFF. As DNA, the CDR3 is TGTGCCATCAGGGATACTTGGACAGGTGTAACCGGGGAGCTGTTTTTT.

The V and J genes are TRBV29-1 and TRBJ2-3; no definite D call. The CDR3 length is 13 residues. Germline lookup yields CDR1 SQVTM and CDR2 ANQGSEA. Trimming cost V 0 bases and J 0 bases, with 4 bases left between them. The CDR3 protein is CSVEDRSTDTQYF. CDR3 DNA: TGCAGCGTTGAAGATCGGAGCACAGATACGCAGTATTTT.

This clonotype was counted between two and nine times. The chain carries TRBV11-2 and TRBJ2-7; 7 bases match TRBD1. The germline CDR1 and CDR2 sequences are SGHAT and FQNNGV. CDR3 length: 15 amino acids. V shed 1 base and J 0 bases; nucleotides not matched to a gene: 3. This CDR3 is CASSLGGGPSYEQYF. DNA for the CDR3: TGTGCCAGCAGCTTAGGAGGGGGCCCCTCCTACGAGCAGTACTTC.

This clonotype has a count of ten or more. The CDR3 region is CASSQRGSRDEKLFF. The CDR3 DNA sequence: TGTGCCAGCAGCCAAAGGGGGTCCCGCGATGAAAAACTGTTTTTT. The chain uses TRBV4-2 and TRBJ1-4; a weak D match, TRBD1 (6 bases). Per the germline V gene, CDR1 is LGHNA and CDR2 is YNFKEQ. V gave up 2 bases and J gave up 6 bases, with 13 bases separating them. CDR3 size: 15 residues.

This clonotype was seen more than once but under ten times. The chain couples TRBV7-9 to TRBJ1-2; D is uncertain. The germline V gene has CDR1 SEHNR and CDR2 FQNEAQ (reference sequence). V was clipped by 3 bases and J by 2 bases, with 16 bases between them. This CDR3 contains 16 residues. DNA for the CDR3: TGTGCCAGCAGCTTCACCCTGACCGCCCAGAACTATGGCTACACCTTC. This sequence encodes CASSFTLTAQNYGYTF.

This clonotype was detected a few times. V is TRBV27 and J is TRBJ2-7, with 7 bases identical to TRBD1. Trimming took 4 bases from V and 2 from J; bases not matched to a gene: 5. The germline gives CDR1 MNHEY, CDR2 SMNVEV (reference sequence). The CDR3 length is 14 residues. The CDR3 spells CASSSRTGAYEQYF. CDR3 DNA: TGTGCCAGCAGTTCCAGGACAGGAGCCTACGAGCAGTACTTC.

The rearrangement links TRBV20-1 to TRBJ2-7; TRBD2 agrees at 8 bases. The V gene end was trimmed by 3 bases and the J gene end by 7 bases; junction bases not matched to a gene: 11. Per the germline V gene, CDR1 is DFQATT and CDR2 is SNEGSKA (reference sequence). This CDR3 is 14 amino acids long. The CDR3 nucleotides are TGCAGTGCTAGCCCTTTAGCGGGATTTGAAGAGCAGTACTTC. Amino acid sequence: CSASPLAGFEEQYF.